This T cell receptor beta chain was recovered during a study of T cell responses to AZD1222 COVID-19 vaccine. Clones were sequenced by immunoSEQ multiplex PCR, and TCRdb holds only the in-frame ones, with some missing. The table has 20,000 to 25,000 clones, roughly 80% seen once. The CDR3 has 15 amino acids. Germline assignment: CDR1 KGHSH and CDR2 LQKENI. With V trimmed by 2 bases and J by 5 bases, 6 bases remained unmatched. This clonotype was sampled from an adult in good health. This chain joins TRBV18 and TRBJ2-5; 9 nucleotides agree with TRBD1. Sequencing was performed on peripheral blood, taken on day 0 of AZD1222 vaccination. The CDR3, as DNA: TGTGCCAGCTCACCATTGGGACAGGGTTCCGAGACCCAGTACTTC. Its translation is CASSPLGQGSETQYF.